These 22 T cell receptor beta chains originate from one sample sequenced in a study of T cells after yellow fever vaccination. TCRdb reprocessed the 5' RACE reads via MiXCR and lists one record per CDR3 protein. The sample holds about 85,000 distinct CDR3 sequences, approximately 12% seen once. This specimen was CD8+ T cells not binding an NS4B(214-222) dextramer, sorted from PBMCs, taken roughly 23 days after the first yellow fever vaccination. These receptors originate from a man between 18 and 35 years old who received the YFV17D yellow fever vaccine.

There are many counts of this clonotype. The gene calls are TRBV12-3 or TRBV12-4 and TRBJ2-5; D is uncertain. CDR3 length: 13 amino acids. Trimming removed 5 bases from V and 0 bases from J, with 7 bases in between. In nucleotides, the CDR3 is TGTGCCAGCAGTCCTACAAACCAAGAGACCCAGTACTTC. Protein product: CASSPTNQETQYF.

The rearrangement joins TRBV29-1 to TRBJ2-3; TRBD2 aligns across 8 bases. V trimming: 6 bases; J trimming: 4 bases; junction bases outside the gene matches: 9. The CDR3 spans 14 residues. Germline CDR1 is SQVTM and CDR2 is ANQGSEA. CDR3 loop: CSVEGLVPSDTQYF. In DNA form, the CDR3 reads TGCAGCGTGGAGGGACTAGTTCCTTCAGATACGCAGTATTTT.

This clonotype appeared a few times. The V call is TRBV29-1, the J call TRBJ1-2; no definite D call. This CDR3 is 13 amino acids long. Trimming cost V 0 bases and J 4 bases, with 9 bases left between them. Germline CDR1 SQVTM, CDR2 ANQGSEA. CDR3 in amino acids: CSVEEETVYGYTF. In DNA, the CDR3 is TGCAGCGTTGAAGAAGAGACGGTCTATGGCTACACCTTC.

This chain links TRBV7-2 with TRBJ2-5; TRBD2 matches 8 bases. Per germline, CDR1 SGHTA and CDR2 FQGNSA. The junction had 11 bases not matched to a gene; V was cut back by 6 bases and J by 5 bases. The CDR3 is made up of 15 amino acids. The CDR3 DNA is TGTGCCAGCAGGCAAACTAGCGGAGGGAGGGAGACCCAGTACTTC. Translation gives CASRQTSGGRETQYF.

This clonotype has a handful of counts. The rearrangement links TRBV9 to TRBJ2-5; 8 bases fit TRBD2. The CDR3 loop spans 12 amino acids. The germline gives CDR1 SGDLS, CDR2 YYNGEE. The V segment lost 4 bases and the J segment 9 bases; nucleotides outside the gene matches: 5. The CDR3 loop is CASSPTGGAQYF. The CDR3 DNA reads as TGTGCCAGCAGCCCGACGGGGGGGGCCCAGTACTTC.

This clonotype was picked up a small number of times. The rearrangement uses TRBV10-3 and TRBJ1-1; 7 bases line up with TRBD1. The CDR3 sequence is 15 residues long. Germline CDR1 reads ENHRY; CDR2 reads SYGVKD. V was pared by 6 bases and J by 2 bases, with 9 bases of the junction left unmatched. CDR3 residues: CAIRNQGQRNTEAFF. DNA for the CDR3: TGTGCCATCAGAAACCAGGGACAGCGAAACACTGAAGCTTTCTTT.

This clonotype has just a few counts. The J gene is TRBJ2-2, the V gene TRBV6-1; TRBD1 is a possible D gene (6 bases). This CDR3 contains 13 residues. The germline V and J ends were trimmed by 8 bases and 4 bases, with 11 bases remaining between them. The germline V gene has CDR1 MNHNS and CDR2 SASEGT. The DNA for the CDR3 is TGTGCCAGCGAAGGGGGAAGCACCGGGGAGCTGTTTTTT. Translating gives CASEGGSTGELFF.

This clonotype is classed as large. The genes are TRBV7-2 and TRBJ1-4; D is unresolved. The V gene's germline CDR1 is SGHTA and CDR2 FQGNSA. The CDR3 is 17 amino acids. V was shortened by 5 bases and J by 0 bases, with 16 bases between the two germline ends. The CDR3 protein is CASSPGGGRATNEKLFF. The CDR3 DNA is TGTGCCAGCAGCCCCGGCGGAGGGCGTGCAACTAATGAAAAACTGTTTTTT. Together with reference TRBV7-2 and TRBJ1-4, the CDR3 gives the full variable domain: GAGVSQSPSNKVTEKGKDVELRCDPISGHTALYWYRQSLGQGLEFLIYFQGNSAPDKSGLPSDRFSAERTGGSVSTLTIQRTQQEDSAVYLCASSPGGGRATNEKLFFGSGTQLSVL.

The chain has TRBV7-8 and TRBJ2-1, with TRBD1 matching over 7 bases. The V and J ends lost 1 base and 6 bases, in that order; junction bases with no gene match: 0. This CDR3 region has 13 residues. The germline CDR1 and CDR2 sequences are SGHVS and FQNEAQ. The CDR3 sequence: CASSLEGANEQFF. The CDR3 DNA sequence: TGTGCCAGCAGCTTAGAGGGGGCCAATGAGCAGTTCTTC.

This clonotype showed up just a few times. The V call is TRBV29-1, the J call TRBJ2-3; a weak D match, TRBD2 (6 bases). Germline CDR1 SQVTM, CDR2 ANQGSEA. The ends were cut back, 8 bases at V and 0 bases at J, with 15 bases in the middle. This CDR3 is built from 14 residues. CDR3 residues: CSLPGAGSTDTQYF. CDR3 bases: TGCAGCTTACCTGGGGCGGGGAGCACAGATACGCAGTATTTT.

This chain uses TRBV4-1 with TRBJ2-5, with D possibly being TRBD1 or TRBD2 (5 bases each). Germline lookup yields CDR1 MGHRA and CDR2 YSYEKL. CDR3 size: 14 residues. V was shortened by 3 bases and J by 1 base, with 9 bases between the two germline ends. The CDR3 is CASSQAGTQETQYF. The DNA of the CDR3 is TGCGCCAGCAGCCAGGCAGGGACCCAAGAGACCCAGTACTTC.

The V gene is TRBV12-3 or TRBV12-4, the J gene TRBJ2-4; weak D call: TRBD2 (6 bases). V was trimmed by 2 bases and J by 2 bases, leaving 10 bases between them. The CDR3 extends over 15 amino acids. The CDR3 coding sequence is TGTGCCAGCAGTTTACTCCTAGCGTCCAAAAACATTCAGTACTTC. It encodes CASSLLLASKNIQYF.

Only a few counts were recorded for this clonotype. The chain combines TRBV6-4 with TRBJ1-1, with D possibly being TRBD1 (6 bases). Trimming took 6 bases from V and 2 from J, leaving 13 bases between them. CDR3 size: 14 residues. Germline V lookup: CDR1 MRHNA, CDR2 SNTAGT. CDR3 coding DNA: TGTGCCAGCAGGGGGTACAGGGTTAACACTGAAGCTTTCTTT. This sequence encodes CASRGYRVNTEAFF.

The table lists this clonotype with a few counts. V is TRBV6-4 and J is TRBJ2-1; TRBD2 aligns across 9 bases. Germline V gives CDR1 MRHNA, CDR2 SNTAGT. V was clipped by 0 bases and J by 5 bases; unmatched bases: 2. The CDR3 is 15 amino acids. The CDR3 is CASSDSSGGNNEQFF. The CDR3 DNA sequence: TGTGCCAGCAGTGACTCAAGCGGGGGGAACAATGAGCAGTTCTTC.

This clonotype has only a few counts. The V and J genes are TRBV12-3 or TRBV12-4 and TRBJ1-3; tentative D call: TRBD1 (6 bases). Trimming stripped 4 bases from V and 4 bases from J, with 11 bases between. CDR3 length: 14 residues. The CDR3 loop reads CASSWGAKGNTIYF. The DNA for the CDR3 is TGTGCCAGCAGTTGGGGGGCAAAGGGAAACACCATATATTTT.

This clonotype was recorded a few times. V gene TRBV10-3 combines with J gene TRBJ1-5; 8 bases are a match to TRBD1. J lost 7 bases, V lost 3 bases, and 11 bases had no gene match. The CDR3 loop spans 16 amino acids. CDR1 ENHRY and CDR2 SYGVKD come from the germline V gene. The CDR3 sequence: CAISDATGARGQPQHF. Written as DNA, the CDR3 is TGTGCCATCAGTGACGCGACAGGGGCCCGAGGGCAGCCCCAGCATTTT.

This clonotype was counted many times. The chain links TRBV7-2 to TRBJ1-1; a possible D gene is TRBD1 (5 bases). Germline V gene lookup returns CDR1 SGHTA and CDR2 FQGNSA. With 5 bases removed from V and 7 bases from J, the gap between germline ends came to 11 bases. The CDR3 loop spans 12 amino acids. As DNA, the CDR3 is TGTGCCAGCAGCCCGGACACTATTGAAGCTTTCTTT. It is translated as CASSPDTIEAFF. Full variable domain (outside the CDR3, taken from reference TRBV7-2 and TRBJ1-1): GAGVSQSPSNKVTEKGKDVELRCDPISGHTALYWYRQSLGQGLEFLIYFQGNSAPDKSGLPSDRFSAERTGGSVSTLTIQRTQQEDSAVYLCASSPDTIEAFFGQGTRLTVV.

This clonotype was seen a handful of times. The rearrangement joins TRBV10-2 to TRBJ2-5; no reliable D call. This CDR3 contains 14 residues. Germline CDR1 and CDR2: WSHSY and SAAADI. V was cut by 8 bases and J by 2 bases, with 15 bases left in between. The CDR3 reads CASSSVTPQETQYF. Written as DNA, the CDR3 is TGCGCCAGCTCGTCGGTGACTCCGCAAGAGACCCAGTACTTC.

This chain connects TRBV7-6 to TRBJ2-7; D is unresolved. Germline values: CDR1 SGHVS, CDR2 FNYEAQ. The CDR3 loop spans 12 amino acids. V lost 8 bases and J 2 bases, leaving 10 bases between the germline ends. The CDR3 bases are TGTGCCAGCTACACGATACCCTACGAGCAGTACTTC. It translates to CASYTIPYEQYF.

This clonotype came up many times. The rearrangement joins TRBV20-1 to TRBJ2-1; D not certain. The V end was cut by 3 bases, the J end by 5 bases, with 11 bases between. CDR1 DFQATT and CDR2 SNEGSKA come from the germline V gene (reference sequence). The CDR3 length is 13 residues. DNA for the CDR3: TGCAGTGCTAGGAGCAACATAAACAATGAGCAGTTCTTC. Residues: CSARSNINNEQFF.

The J gene is TRBJ2-2, the V gene TRBV4-1, with 9 nucleotides matching TRBD2. The CDR3 runs to 16 residues. The germline CDR1 and CDR2 sequences are MGHRA and YSYEKL. Trimming cost V 3 bases and J 5 bases; bases outside gene matches: 7. This chain's CDR3 is CASSQWRGGRTGELFF. The DNA of the CDR3 is TGCGCCAGCAGCCAGTGGCGGGGGGGGAGGACCGGGGAGCTGTTTTTT.

This clonotype was found a few times. This chain connects TRBV4-3 to TRBJ1-1, with a weak D call TRBD1 (6 bases). Germline CDR1 is LGHNA and CDR2 is YSLEER. V gave up 0 bases and J gave up 2 bases, with 10 bases separating them. This CDR3 spans 15 amino acids. CDR3 sequence (DNA): TGCGCCAGCAGCCAAGATCCTGGGGGCAACACTGAAGCTTTCTTT. It translates to CASSQDPGGNTEAFF.